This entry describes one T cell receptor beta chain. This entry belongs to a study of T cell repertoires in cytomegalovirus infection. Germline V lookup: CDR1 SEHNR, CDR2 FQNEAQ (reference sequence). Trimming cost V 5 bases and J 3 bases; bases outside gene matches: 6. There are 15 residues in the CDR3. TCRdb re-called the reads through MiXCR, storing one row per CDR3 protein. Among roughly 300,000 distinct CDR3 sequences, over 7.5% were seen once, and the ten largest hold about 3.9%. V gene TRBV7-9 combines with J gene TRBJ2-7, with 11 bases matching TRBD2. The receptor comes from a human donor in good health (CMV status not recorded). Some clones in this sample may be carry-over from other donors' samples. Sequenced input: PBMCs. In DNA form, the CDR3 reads TGTGCCAGCAGCCTTCAGACTAGCGGGAACTACGAGCAGTACTTC. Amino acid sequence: CASSLQTSGNYEQYF.